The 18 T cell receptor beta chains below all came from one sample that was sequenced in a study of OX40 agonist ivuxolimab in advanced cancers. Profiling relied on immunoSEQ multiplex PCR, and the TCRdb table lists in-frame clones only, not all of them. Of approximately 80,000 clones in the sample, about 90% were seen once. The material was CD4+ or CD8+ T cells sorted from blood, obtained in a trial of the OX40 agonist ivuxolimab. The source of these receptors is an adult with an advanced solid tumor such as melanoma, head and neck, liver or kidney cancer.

CDR3 in DNA: TGTGCCAGTTCCCGGATCTCTGGAAACACCATATATTTT. It yields the protein CASSRISGNTIYF. The rearrangement links TRBV19 to TRBJ1-3; D not resolved. V gave up 8 bases and J gave up 0 bases, with 8 bases separating them. Germline CDR1 reads LNHDA; CDR2 reads SQIVND (reference sequence). CDR3 size: 13 residues.

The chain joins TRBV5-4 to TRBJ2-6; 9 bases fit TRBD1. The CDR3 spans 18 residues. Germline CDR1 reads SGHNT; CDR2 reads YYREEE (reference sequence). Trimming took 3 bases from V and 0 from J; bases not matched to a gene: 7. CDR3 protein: CASSYPGQGSSGANVLTF. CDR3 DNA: TGTGCCAGCAGCTACCCGGGACAGGGCTCCTCTGGGGCCAACGTCCTGACTTTC.

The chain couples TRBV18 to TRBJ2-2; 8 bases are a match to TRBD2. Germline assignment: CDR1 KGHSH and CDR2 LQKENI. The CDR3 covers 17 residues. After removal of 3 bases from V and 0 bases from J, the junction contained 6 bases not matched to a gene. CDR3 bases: TGTGCCAGCTCACCCCGTGGAGCGGGGGCGAACACCGGGGAGCTGTTTTTT. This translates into CASSPRGAGANTGELFF.

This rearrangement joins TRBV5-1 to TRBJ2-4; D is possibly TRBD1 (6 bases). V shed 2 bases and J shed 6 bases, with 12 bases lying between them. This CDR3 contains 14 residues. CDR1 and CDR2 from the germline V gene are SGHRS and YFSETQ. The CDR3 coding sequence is TGCGCCAGCAGCTTCGGACAGAATCGAAACATTCAGTACTTC. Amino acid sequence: CASSFGQNRNIQYF. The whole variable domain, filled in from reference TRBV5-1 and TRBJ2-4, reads KAGVTQTPRYLIKTRGQQVTLSCSPISGHRSVSWYQQTPGQGLQFLFEYFSETQRNKGNFPGRFSGRQFSNSRSEMNVSTLELGDSALYLCASSFGQNRNIQYFGAGTRLSVL.

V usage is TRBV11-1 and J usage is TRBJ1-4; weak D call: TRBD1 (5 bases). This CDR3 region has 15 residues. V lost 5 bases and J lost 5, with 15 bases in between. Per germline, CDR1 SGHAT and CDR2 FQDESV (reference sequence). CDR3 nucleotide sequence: TGTGCCAGCAGCCGCCGCCTAGGGACGAATGAAAAACTGTTTTTT. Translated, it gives CASSRRLGTNEKLFF. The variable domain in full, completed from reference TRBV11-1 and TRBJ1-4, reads EAEVAQSPRYKITEKSQAVAFWCDPISGHATLYWYRQILGQGPELLVQFQDESVVDDSQLPKDRFSAERLKGVDSTLKIQPAELGDSAMYLCASSRRLGTNEKLFFGSGTQLSVL.

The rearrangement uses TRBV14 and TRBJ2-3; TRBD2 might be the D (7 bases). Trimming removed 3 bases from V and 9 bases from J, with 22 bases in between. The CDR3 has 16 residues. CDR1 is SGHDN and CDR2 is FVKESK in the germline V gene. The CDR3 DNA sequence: TGTGCCAGCAGCCATTCCATAGGGGGGGCAGCTTCAACGCAGTATTTT. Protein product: CASSHSIGGAASTQYF.

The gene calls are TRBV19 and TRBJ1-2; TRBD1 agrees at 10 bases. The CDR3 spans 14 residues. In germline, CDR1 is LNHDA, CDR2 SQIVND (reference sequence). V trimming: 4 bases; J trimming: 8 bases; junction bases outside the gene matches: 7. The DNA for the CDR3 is TGTGCCAGTAGTAGCCGGACAGGGGGGAACGGCTACACCTTC. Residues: CASSSRTGGNGYTF.

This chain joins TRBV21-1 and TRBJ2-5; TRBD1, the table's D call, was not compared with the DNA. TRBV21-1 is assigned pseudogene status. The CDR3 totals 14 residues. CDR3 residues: CASTLTGEEETQYF. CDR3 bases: TGTGCCAGCACCCTGACAGGGGAGGAAGAGACCCAGTACTTC.

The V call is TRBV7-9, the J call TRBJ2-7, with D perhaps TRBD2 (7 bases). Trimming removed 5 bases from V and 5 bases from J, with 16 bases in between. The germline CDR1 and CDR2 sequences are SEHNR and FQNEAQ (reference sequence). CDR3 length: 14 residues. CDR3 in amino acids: CASSPSGGQNEQYF. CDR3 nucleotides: TGTGCCAGCAGCCCCTCGGGGGGCCAGAACGAGCAGTACTTC.

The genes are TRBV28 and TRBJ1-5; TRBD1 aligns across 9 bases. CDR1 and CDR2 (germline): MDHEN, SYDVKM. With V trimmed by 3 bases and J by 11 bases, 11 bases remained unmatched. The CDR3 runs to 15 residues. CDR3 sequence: CASSLGTGGQGAQHF. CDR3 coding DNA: TGTGCCAGCAGTTTGGGTACAGGGGGCCAGGGGGCCCAGCATTTT.

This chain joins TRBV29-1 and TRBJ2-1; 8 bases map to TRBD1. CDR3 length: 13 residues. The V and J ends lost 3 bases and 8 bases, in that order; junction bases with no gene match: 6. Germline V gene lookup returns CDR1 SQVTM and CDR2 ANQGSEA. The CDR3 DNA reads TGCAGCGTTGATCGACAGGGGAGGTATGAGCAGTTCTTC. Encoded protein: CSVDRQGRYEQFF.

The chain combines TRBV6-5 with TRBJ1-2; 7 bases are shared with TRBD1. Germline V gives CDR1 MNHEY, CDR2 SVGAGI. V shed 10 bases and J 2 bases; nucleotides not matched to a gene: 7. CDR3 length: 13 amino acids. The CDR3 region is CAIRKQGNYGYTF. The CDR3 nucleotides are TGTGCCATCCGGAAACAGGGGAACTATGGCTACACCTTC.

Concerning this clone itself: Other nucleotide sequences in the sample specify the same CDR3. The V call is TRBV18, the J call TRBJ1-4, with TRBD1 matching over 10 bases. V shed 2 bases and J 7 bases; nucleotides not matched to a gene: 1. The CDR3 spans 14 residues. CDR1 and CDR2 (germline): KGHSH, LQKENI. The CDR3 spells CASSPGQGGEKLFF. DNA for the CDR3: TGTGCCAGCTCACCAGGACAGGGGGGTGAAAAACTGTTTTTT. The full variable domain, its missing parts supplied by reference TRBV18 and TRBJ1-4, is NAGVMQNPRHLVRRRGQEARLRCSPMKGHSHVYWYRQLPEEGLKFMVYLQKENIIDESGMPKERFSAEFPKEGPSILRIQQVVRGDSAAYFCASSPGQGGEKLFFGSGTQLSVL.

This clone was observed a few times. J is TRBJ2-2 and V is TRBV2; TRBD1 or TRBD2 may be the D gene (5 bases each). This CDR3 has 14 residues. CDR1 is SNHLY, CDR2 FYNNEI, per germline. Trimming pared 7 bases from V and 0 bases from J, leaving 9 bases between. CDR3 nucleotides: TGTGCCAGCATGGGACGGACGAACACCGGGGAGCTGTTTTTT. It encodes CASMGRTNTGELFF.

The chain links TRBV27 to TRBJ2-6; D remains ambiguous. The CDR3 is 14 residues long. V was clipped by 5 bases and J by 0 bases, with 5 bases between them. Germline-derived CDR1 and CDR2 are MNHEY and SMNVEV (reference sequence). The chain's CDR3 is CASSLLSGANVLTF. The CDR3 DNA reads TGTGCCAGCAGTCTCCTCTCTGGGGCCAACGTCCTGACTTTC.

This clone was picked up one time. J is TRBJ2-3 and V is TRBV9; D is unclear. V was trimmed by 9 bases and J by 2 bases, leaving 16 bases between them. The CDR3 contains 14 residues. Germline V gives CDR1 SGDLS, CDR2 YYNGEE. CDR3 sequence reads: CATRSGYSTDTQYF. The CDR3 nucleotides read TGTGCCACCAGAAGTGGCTATTCCACAGATACGCAGTATTTT.

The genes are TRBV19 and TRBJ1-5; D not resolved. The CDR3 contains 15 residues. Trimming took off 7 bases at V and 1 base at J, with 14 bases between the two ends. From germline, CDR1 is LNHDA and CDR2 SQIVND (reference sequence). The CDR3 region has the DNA TGTGCCAGTAACATTCGATATCTGAGCAATCAGCCCCAGCATTTT. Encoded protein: CASNIRYLSNQPQHF.

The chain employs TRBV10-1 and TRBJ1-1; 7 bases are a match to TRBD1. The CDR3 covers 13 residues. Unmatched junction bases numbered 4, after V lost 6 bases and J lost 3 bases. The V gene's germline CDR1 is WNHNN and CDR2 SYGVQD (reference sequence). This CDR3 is CASSPGGHTEAFF. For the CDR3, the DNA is TGCGCCAGCAGCCCAGGGGGGCACACTGAAGCTTTCTTT.